This T cell receptor beta chain appears in the sequencing data of a study of OX40 agonist ivuxolimab in advanced cancers. Study in general: The study gave patients intravenous ivuxolimab at 0.01 to 10 mg/kg every 2 weeks. Each dose-escalation patient presented with hepatocellular carcinoma, melanoma, renal cell or head and neck cancer.

With respect to this clone: What it recognizes is unknown.

CDR3 length: 15 residues. Germline loops: CDR1 MNHEY, CDR2 SVGAGI. V shed 4 bases and J 5 bases; nucleotides not matched to a gene: 9. Method: immunoSEQ multiplex PCR; TCRdb's copy keeps in-frame clones and lacks some. Altogether approximately 76,000 clones are present, 70% to 90% being singletons, with the ten largest covering roughly 6%. Study conclusions and caveats: At doses 0.1 to 3.0 mg/kg, CD4+ and CD8+ clones expanded. Averaged across samples, CD8+ T cells carried more expanded clones than CD4+ did.

The chain employs TRBV6-5 and TRBJ2-7, with 9 positions matching TRBD1. Material: CD4+ or CD8+ T cells sorted from blood, obtained in a trial of the OX40 agonist ivuxolimab. The clonotype comes from an adult with an advanced solid tumor such as melanoma, head and neck, liver or kidney cancer. The CDR3 nucleotides are TGTGCCAGCAGTTCGGACAGGGGCCGCAGGGACGAGCAGTACTTC. As protein: CASSSDRGRRDEQYF.